Detailed here is one T cell receptor (beta chain). It lacks a known antigen. No per-base quality is available; no much larger clone lies one base away. All of the isolated RNA was reverse transcribed with the High Capacity cDNA Reverse Transcription Kit, so expressed TCRB transcripts were sequenced. Naive, central memory and regulatory T cell samples underwent deep immunoSEQ sequencing, averaging about 3.57 million total reads per sample. After sorted cells were lysed in RLT buffer, RNA was extracted with DNase-treated RNeasy Micro or Mini kits, with the choice depending on cell number. To prevent cross-contamination, each cell subset was processed individually, whereas patient and healthy donor samples were processed jointly. Using the immunoSEQ multiplex PCR, TCRB sequences were amplified from cDNA into 87-bp fragments spanning the CDR3 region. Sequencing of the amplicons was done on the Illumina HiSeq platform. As for the authors' bioinformatics: Synthetic template baselines were used to correct PCR bias computationally, reads within Hamming distance 2 were collapsed, and singletons that could not be merged were discarded. Reads were aligned against IMGT so that V, D and J genes, CDR3 length and insertions or deletions at six rearrangement sites could be assigned. Within each subset, clonotype counts were normalized to sorted cell number, and only after that were true diversity and Gini coefficients computed with the tcR R package. The overlap coefficient, calculated on TCRB nucleotide sequences, was used to quantify repertoire sharing. As a proxy for the pre-selection repertoire, out-of-frame TCRB sequences from naive cells were analyzed. This immuneACCESS table, as held by TCRdb, lists in-frame sequences with V and J called but not all clones. Of the missing ones, under half trace to an unresolved V gene in checked studies; the others have no known cause. V and J calls plus clone size are reproduced from that table; the DNA served to infer D and trimming. Across this sample there are 500,000 to 850,000 clones, with over 11% seen only once. The ten largest clones represent 0.03% to 0.04% of the sample.

This entry is derived from a study of beta chain features in type 1 diabetes (dated by TCRdb to the late 2010s). Broadly, across the study: Mean age, gender distribution, total cell number and subset yield did not differ between patients and healthy donors. In the study, recently diagnosed type 1 diabetes patients and matched healthy donors were compared on the TCRB repertoires of their sorted circulating CD4+ T cell subsets. Regulatory and stem cell-like memory subsets were isolated from only 8 patients and roughly 8 healthy donors, whereas naive and central memory subsets came from all 28 donors. A total of over 95,000,000 sorted cells were examined across all samples, and RNA yield correlated strongly with the number of cells per subset.

Each donor gave one peripheral blood draw, roughly 0.11 L on average, collected into heparinised tubes. A BD FACSAria II was used to sort naive, central memory, regulatory and stem cell-like memory CD4+ T cells with a panel that included CD45RO, CCR7, CD25, CD127, CD95 and CD27. A purity above 95% was achieved for all sorted populations. PBMCs were isolated right away by Lymphoprep density gradient centrifugation and were stained directly, without culture. Samples were stained and sorted in pairs, with one healthy donor and one patient per experiment, so that batch effects were minimized. On the study overall, not on this receptor specifically: Type 1 diabetes patients showed a moderate but significant shortening of TCRB CDR3 length in all four CD4+ subsets. Fewer insertions and more nucleotide deletions at VDJ recombination sites were observed in patients with type 1 diabetes, implying thymic rearrangement abnormalities. Shorter templates might have been favored by PCR, but patient and control samples were amplified and corrected together, so both groups would have been affected equally by any skew. Because the HLA sub-analyses included only small numbers of individuals, any influence of HLA type on TCRB rearrangement was left unresolved. Sequencing cDNA rather than genomic DNA could over-represent highly expressing activated cells, although activation and CD3 levels did not differ between groups. Naive, central memory and regulatory TCRB repertoires appeared to be more similar among patients than among healthy donors.

From the germline V gene, CDR1 is MGHRA and CDR2 is YSYEKL. Measured from the cysteine to the phenylalanine, the CDR3 is 14 residues long. Solely the CDR3 DNA is kept, with 42 bases framed from the first base. The sample comprised naive CD4+ T cells from blood. Per the publication, the cell subset or site label means: true naive CD4+ T cells. The chain links TRBV4-1 with TRBJ2-5, with TRBD2 perhaps the D gene, on 6 matching bases. The J call may not be correct, given that the DNA end is closer to TRBJ2-7. The TCR was taken from a man aged 18-30 years with type 1 diabetes. The CDR3 here reads CASSLSGVSYEQYF. The DNA is as follows: TGCGCCAGCAGCCTGTCGGGAGTCTCCTACGAGCAGTACTTC.